This T cell receptor (beta chain) was sequenced in a study of beta chain features in type 1 diabetes. Expressed TCRB transcripts got sequenced, as all isolated RNA was reverse transcribed. TCRdb keeps only in-frame clones here, not all; method: immunoSEQ multiplex PCR. There are under 550,000 clones in the sample; 11% occur only once, and 0.045% to 0.06% lies in the top ten. The sequencing input was naive CD4+ T cells from blood. The clonotype comes from a woman between 18 and 29 years old in good health.

The CDR3 loop is CASSPRPSSYNEQFF. The CDR3 nucleotides read TGTGCCAGCAGCCCTCGCCCTAGCTCCTACAATGAGCAGTTCTTC. The chain is built from TRBV7-6 and TRBJ2-1; D call uncertain. The germline CDR1 and CDR2 sequences are SGHVS and FNYEAQ. The ends were cut back, 5 bases at V and 0 bases at J, with 11 bases in the middle. CDR3 length: 15 amino acids.